This TCR beta chain was retrieved from a study of CD8+CD57+ T cells in acquired aplastic anemia. Overall study findings and caveats: Significant differences in CD8+ Simpson's diversity were not observed between patients and controls.

CDR3 size: 16 residues. V shed 2 bases and J shed 3 bases, with 14 bases lying between them. Germline values: CDR1 SGHRS, CDR2 YFSETQ. This clonotype was observed at least ten times. Its antigen remains unknown. All sequencing subjects had displayed CD8+CD57+ cell expansion on flow cytometry. The enrolled patients all had severe acquired aplastic anemia. According to the study, genomic DNA was the template for TCR beta VDJ and CDR3 profiling. TCRdb analysed the reads with MiXCR anew, one entry per CDR3 protein. The sample has about 180,000 distinct CDR3 sequences, around 50% seen once. The clonotype comes from a human donor with aplastic anemia. The chain uses TRBV5-1 and TRBJ2-2; TRBD1 might be the D (5 bases). The specimen sequenced was sorted CD4+, CD8+, or CD8+CD57+ T cells (not recorded which) from PBMCs. CDR3 bases: TGCGCCAGCAGCTTAAATGGGGCCCCCGACACCGGGGAGCTGTTTTTT. It yields the protein CASSLNGAPDTGELFF. Looking up the rest from reference TRBV5-1 and TRBJ2-2 gives the full variable domain: KAGVTQTPRYLIKTRGQQVTLSCSPISGHRSVSWYQQTPGQGLQFLFEYFSETQRNKGNFPGRFSGRQFSNSRSEMNVSTLELGDSALYLCASSLNGAPDTGELFFGEGSRLTVL.